The 13 T cell receptor beta chains below all came from one sample that was sequenced in a study of PD-1 blockade in mismatch repair-deficient tumors. Method: immunoSEQ multiplex PCR; TCRdb's copy keeps in-frame clones and lacks some. In the table there are some 130,000 clones, around nine tenths of which are singletons. The material sequenced was peripheral blood, taken approximately 70 weeks after starting pembrolizumab. All receptors come from an adult with mismatch repair-deficient cancer.

Written as DNA, the CDR3 is TGTGCCAGCAGCGTAGCGGACACCGGGGAGCTGTTTTTT. Translating gives CASSVADTGELFF. The V call is TRBV9, the J call TRBJ2-2, with unresolved D. Per germline, CDR1 SGDLS and CDR2 YYNGEE. Trimming shortened V by 0 bases and J by 3 bases, and 3 bases separated the two germline ends. The CDR3 has 13 amino acids.

The V and J genes are TRBV27 and TRBJ2-3; 7 bases fit TRBD2. Germline trimming cut 3 bases from V and 1 base from J; bases unmatched to any gene: 4. The CDR3 is 15 residues long. Germline V gives CDR1 MNHEY, CDR2 SMNVEV (reference sequence). The CDR3 nucleotides are TGTGCCAGCAGTTTTACGGGAGGAGGCACAGATACGCAGTATTTT. This sequence encodes CASSFTGGGTDTQYF.

Comments on this clone: The junction does not match germline at one end; this may be a read error. This chain uses TRBV5-4 with TRBJ2-7, with 7 bases matching TRBD1. Germline V lookup: CDR1 SGHNT, CDR2 YYREEE (reference sequence). This CDR3 is 16 amino acids long. CDR3 bases: TGCGCCAGCAGCCAGACGACGCCGACAGGGCATCGCGAGCAGTACTTC. Protein: CASSQTTPTGHREQYF.

The sample holds a few counts of this clone. V and J are TRBV5-4 and TRBJ2-2, with unresolved D. The V end lost 4 bases, the J end lost 0 bases, and 10 bases lay between the germline ends. This CDR3 contains 15 residues. CDR1 is SGHNT and CDR2 is YYREEE in the germline V gene (reference sequence). This chain's CDR3 is CASSAGRTNTGELFF. CDR3 sequence (DNA): TGTGCCAGCAGCGCCGGACGGACGAACACCGGGGAGCTGTTTTTT.

Only one count was recorded for this clone. The genes are TRBV7-9 and TRBJ2-7; TRBD2 aligns across 10 bases. This CDR3 has 17 amino acids. Losses at the gene ends were 4 bases for V and 1 base for J; bases not matched to a gene: 10. Germline lookup yields CDR1 SEHNR and CDR2 FQNEAQ (reference sequence). The CDR3 here is CASSSPHQREGSYEQYF. The CDR3 DNA follows: TGTGCCAGCAGCTCGCCACACCAGCGGGAGGGATCCTACGAGCAGTACTTC.

This clone was detected once. This chain connects TRBV4-1 to TRBJ1-5, with D perhaps matching TRBD1 (6 bases). This CDR3 region has 16 residues. CDR1 and CDR2 (germline): MGHRA, YSYEKL. V dropped 1 base and J dropped 6 bases, with 16 bases sitting between them. The CDR3 DNA sequence: TGCGCCAGCAGCCAAGGTGGGGGGCAGGGAAGTCAGCCCCAGCATTTT. As protein: CASSQGGGQGSQPQHF.

The V gene is TRBV7-9, the J gene TRBJ2-5; D remains unclear. Per germline, CDR1 SEHNR and CDR2 FQNEAQ (reference sequence). The V gene lost 1 base and the J gene lost 1 base, with 10 bases spanning the gap. This CDR3 is built from 15 residues. The CDR3 DNA is TGTGCCAGCAGCTTAGTTTTGAGTCCCCAAGAGACCCAGTACTTC. Its translation: CASSLVLSPQETQYF.

The V and J genes are TRBV27 and TRBJ2-7, with 11 bases identical to TRBD2. The CDR3 is 16 residues long. CDR1 MNHEY and CDR2 SMNVEV come from the germline V gene (reference sequence). J gave up 7 bases and V 6 bases, and 14 bases lay outside the gene matches. CDR3 region: CASSPIFVAGGREQYF. CDR3 DNA: TGTGCCAGCAGCCCCATTTTTGTAGCGGGAGGGCGGGAGCAGTACTTC.

The chain is built from TRBV7-3 and TRBJ2-1; 9 bases fit TRBD2. The length of the CDR3 is 15 residues. V shed 5 bases, J shed 1 base, and the junction held 3 bases outside the gene matches. Looked up from germline, CDR1 is SGHTA and CDR2 is FQGTGA. CDR3 coding DNA: TGTGCCAGCAGCGCGGGGGGGCAATCCTACAATGAGCAGTTCTTC. Amino acids: CASSAGGQSYNEQFF.

This chain joins TRBV19 and TRBJ1-5, with D hard to call. V was trimmed by 5 bases and J by 4 bases, leaving 6 bases between them. Germline-derived CDR1 and CDR2 are LNHDA and SQIVND (reference sequence). The length of the CDR3 is 12 residues. CDR3 protein: CASSRGNQPQHF. The DNA of the CDR3 is TGTGCCAGTAGTCGAGGGAATCAGCCCCAGCATTTT.

CDR3 bases: TGTGCCTGGAGCCGGGACCATGGCTACGAGCAGTACTTC. Its protein is CAWSRDHGYEQYF. V is TRBV30 and J is TRBJ2-7; D possibly matches TRBD1 or TRBD2 (5 bases each). The germline V gene encodes CDR1 GTSNPN and CDR2 SVGIG (reference sequence). The V gene lost 3 bases and the J gene lost 3 bases, with 12 bases spanning the gap. The CDR3 is made up of 13 amino acids. Drawing the rest from reference TRBV30 and TRBJ2-7, the complete variable domain is SQTIHQWPATLVQPVGSPLSLECTVEGTSNPNLYWYRQAAGRGLQLLFYSVGIGQISSEVPQNLSASRPQDRQFILSSKKLLLSDSGFYLCAWSRDHGYEQYFGPGTRLTVT.

The rearrangement joins TRBV2 to TRBJ2-1; 10 positions agree with TRBD2. This CDR3 region has 16 residues. The trim removed 4 bases at V and 8 bases at J, leaving 11 bases unmatched. In germline, CDR1 is SNHLY, CDR2 FYNNEI. The chain's CDR3 is CASSGEREGPLDEQFF. In DNA form, the CDR3 reads TGTGCCAGCAGTGGGGAGCGGGAGGGCCCTCTGGATGAGCAGTTCTTC.

V usage is TRBV6-6 and J usage is TRBJ1-4, with D perhaps matching TRBD1 (5 bases). This CDR3 has 14 amino acids. From germline, CDR1 is MNHNY and CDR2 SVGAGI (reference sequence). The V and J ends lost 2 bases and 8 bases respectively, with 12 bases between them. The CDR3 sequence: CASSYEGVREKLFF. CDR3 DNA: TGTGCCAGCAGTTACGAAGGGGTTCGCGAAAAACTGTTTTTT.